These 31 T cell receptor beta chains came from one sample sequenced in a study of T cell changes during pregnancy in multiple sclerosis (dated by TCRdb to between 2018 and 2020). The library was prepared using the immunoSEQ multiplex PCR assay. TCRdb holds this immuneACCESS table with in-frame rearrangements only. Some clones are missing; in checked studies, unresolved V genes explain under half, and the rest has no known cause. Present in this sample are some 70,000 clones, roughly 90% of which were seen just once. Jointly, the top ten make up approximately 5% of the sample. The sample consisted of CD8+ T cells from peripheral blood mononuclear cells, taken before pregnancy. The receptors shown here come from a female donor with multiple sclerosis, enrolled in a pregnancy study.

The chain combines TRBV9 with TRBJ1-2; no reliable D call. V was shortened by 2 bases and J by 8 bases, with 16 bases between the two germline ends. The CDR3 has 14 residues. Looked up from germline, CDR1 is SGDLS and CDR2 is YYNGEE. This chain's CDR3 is CASSVGKTSRGYTF. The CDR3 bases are TGTGCCAGCAGCGTTGGAAAGACTTCGCGGGGCTACACCTTC.

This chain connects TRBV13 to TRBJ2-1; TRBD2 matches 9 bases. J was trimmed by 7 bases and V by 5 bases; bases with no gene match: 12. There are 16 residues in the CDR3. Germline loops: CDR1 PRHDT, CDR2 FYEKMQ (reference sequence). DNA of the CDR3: TGTGCCAGCAGCCCAGGTTATGGCGGGGGGGAGAATGAGCAGTTCTTC. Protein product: CASSPGYGGGENEQFF.

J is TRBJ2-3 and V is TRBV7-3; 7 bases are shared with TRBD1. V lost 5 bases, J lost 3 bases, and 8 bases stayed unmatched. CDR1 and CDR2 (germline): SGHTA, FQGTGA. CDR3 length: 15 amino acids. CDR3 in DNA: TGTGCCAGCAGCCCGACAGGGTCCGGGACAGATACGCAGTATTTT. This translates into CASSPTGSGTDTQYF.

The CDR3 is CASSEDLRPYGYTF. CDR3 nucleotides: TGTGCCAGCAGTGAAGATCTCAGGCCCTATGGCTACACCTTC. The chain combines TRBV25-1 with TRBJ1-2, with D unresolved. Germline assignment: CDR1 MGHDK and CDR2 SYGVNS. The germline V and J ends were trimmed by 2 bases and 4 bases, with 11 bases remaining between them. The CDR3 has 14 amino acids.

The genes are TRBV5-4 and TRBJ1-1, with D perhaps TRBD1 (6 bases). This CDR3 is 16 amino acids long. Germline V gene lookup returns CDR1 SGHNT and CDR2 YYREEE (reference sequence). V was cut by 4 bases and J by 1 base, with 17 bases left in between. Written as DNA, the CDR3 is TGTGCCAGCAGCCACTCGTTCCCGACAGGGAACACTGAAGCTTTCTTT. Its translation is CASSHSFPTGNTEAFF.

The chain's CDR3 is CASSVLPGADENTEAFF. The CDR3 bases are TGTGCCAGCAGTGTACTCCCTGGGGCGGACGAGAACACTGAAGCTTTCTTT. The chain links TRBV6-1 to TRBJ1-1; a possible D gene is TRBD1 (5 bases). The CDR3 loop spans 17 amino acids. Trimming took off 4 bases at V and 1 base at J, with 19 bases between the two ends. CDR1 and CDR2 (germline): MNHNS, SASEGT.

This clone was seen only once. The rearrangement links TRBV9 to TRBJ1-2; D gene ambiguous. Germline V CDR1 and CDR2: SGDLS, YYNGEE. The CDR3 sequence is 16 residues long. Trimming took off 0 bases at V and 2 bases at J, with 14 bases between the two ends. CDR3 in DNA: TGTGCCAGCAGCGTAGTTCCTGCAGGAGGAAACTATGGCTACACCTTC. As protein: CASSVVPAGGNYGYTF.

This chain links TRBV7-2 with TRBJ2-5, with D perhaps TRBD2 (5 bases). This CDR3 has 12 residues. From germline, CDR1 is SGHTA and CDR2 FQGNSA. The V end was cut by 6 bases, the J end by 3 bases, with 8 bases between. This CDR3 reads CASRGVEETQYF. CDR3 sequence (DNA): TGTGCCAGCAGGGGAGTAGAAGAGACCCAGTACTTC.

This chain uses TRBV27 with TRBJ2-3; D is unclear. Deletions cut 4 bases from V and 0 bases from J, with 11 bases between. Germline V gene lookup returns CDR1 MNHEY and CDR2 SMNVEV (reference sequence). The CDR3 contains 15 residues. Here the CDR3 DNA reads TGTGCCAGCAGTTCCGGAGACCCTAGCACAGATACGCAGTATTTT. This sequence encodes CASSSGDPSTDTQYF.

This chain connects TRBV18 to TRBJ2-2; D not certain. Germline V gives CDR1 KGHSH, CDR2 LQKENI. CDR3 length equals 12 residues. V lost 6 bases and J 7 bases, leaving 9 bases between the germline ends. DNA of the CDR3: TGTGCCAGCTCTCCTCTTCGCGGGGAGCTGTTTTTT. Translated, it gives CASSPLRGELFF.

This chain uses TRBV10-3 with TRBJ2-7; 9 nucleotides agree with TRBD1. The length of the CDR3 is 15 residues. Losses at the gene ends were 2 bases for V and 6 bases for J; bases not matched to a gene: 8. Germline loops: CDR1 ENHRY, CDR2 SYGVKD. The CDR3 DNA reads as TGTGCCATCAGTGAGCCGGACAGGGGCGGCGTCGAGCAGTACTTC. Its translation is CAISEPDRGGVEQYF.

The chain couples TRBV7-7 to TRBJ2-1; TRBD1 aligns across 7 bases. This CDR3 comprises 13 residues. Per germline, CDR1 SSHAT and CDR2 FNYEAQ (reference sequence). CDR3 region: CAVRDRDYNEQFF. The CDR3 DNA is TGTGCTGTCCGGGACAGAGATTACAATGAGCAGTTCTTC.

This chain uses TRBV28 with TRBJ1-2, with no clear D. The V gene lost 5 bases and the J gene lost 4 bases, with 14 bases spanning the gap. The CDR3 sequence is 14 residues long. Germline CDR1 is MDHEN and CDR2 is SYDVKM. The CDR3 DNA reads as TGTGCCAGCAGTCGAGAGGGCCCGGGCTATGGCTACACCTTC. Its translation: CASSREGPGYGYTF.

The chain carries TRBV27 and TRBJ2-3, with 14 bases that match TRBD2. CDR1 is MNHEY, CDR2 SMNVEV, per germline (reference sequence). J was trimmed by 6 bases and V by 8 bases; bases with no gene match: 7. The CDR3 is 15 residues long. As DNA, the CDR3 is TGTGCCAGCCGACTAGCGGGGGGGAGTGTGGATACGCAGTATTTT. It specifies CASRLAGGSVDTQYF.

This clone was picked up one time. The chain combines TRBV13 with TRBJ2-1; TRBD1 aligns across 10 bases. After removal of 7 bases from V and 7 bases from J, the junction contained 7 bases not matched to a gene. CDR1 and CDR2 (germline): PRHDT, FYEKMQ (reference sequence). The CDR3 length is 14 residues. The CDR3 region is CASTPGQGKNEQFF. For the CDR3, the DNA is TGTGCCAGCACCCCGGGACAGGGGAAAAATGAGCAGTTCTTC.

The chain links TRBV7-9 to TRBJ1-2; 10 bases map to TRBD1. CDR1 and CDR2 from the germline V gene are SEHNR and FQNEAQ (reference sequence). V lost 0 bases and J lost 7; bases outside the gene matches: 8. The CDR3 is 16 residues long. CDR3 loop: CASSLARQGAFSGYTF. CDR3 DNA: TGTGCCAGCAGCTTAGCCAGACAGGGGGCCTTTAGTGGCTACACCTTC.

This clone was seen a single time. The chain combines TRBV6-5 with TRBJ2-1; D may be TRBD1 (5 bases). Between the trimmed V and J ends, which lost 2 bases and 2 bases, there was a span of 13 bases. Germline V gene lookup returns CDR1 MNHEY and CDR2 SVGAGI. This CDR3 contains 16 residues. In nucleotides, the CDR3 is TGTGCCAGCAGTTACCTCCAAGACAGAACCTACAATGAGCAGTTCTTC. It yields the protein CASSYLQDRTYNEQFF.

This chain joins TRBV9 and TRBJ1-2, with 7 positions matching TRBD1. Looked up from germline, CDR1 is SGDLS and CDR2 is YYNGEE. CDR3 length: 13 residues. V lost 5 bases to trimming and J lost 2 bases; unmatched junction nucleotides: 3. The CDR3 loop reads CASSKDRNYGYTF. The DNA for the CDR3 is TGTGCCAGCAGTAAGGACAGGAACTATGGCTACACCTTC.

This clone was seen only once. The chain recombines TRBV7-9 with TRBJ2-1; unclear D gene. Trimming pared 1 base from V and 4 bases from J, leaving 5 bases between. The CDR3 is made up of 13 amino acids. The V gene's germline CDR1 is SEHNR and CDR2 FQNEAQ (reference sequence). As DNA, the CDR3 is TGTGCCAGCAGCTTAGAGAGGTACAATGAGCAGTTCTTC. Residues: CASSLERYNEQFF.

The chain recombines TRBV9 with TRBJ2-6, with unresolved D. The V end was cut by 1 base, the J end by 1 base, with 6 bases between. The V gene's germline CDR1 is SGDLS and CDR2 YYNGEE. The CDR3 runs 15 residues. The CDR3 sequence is CASSVYTSGANVLTF. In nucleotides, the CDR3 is TGTGCCAGCAGCGTATACACGTCTGGGGCCAACGTCCTGACTTTC.

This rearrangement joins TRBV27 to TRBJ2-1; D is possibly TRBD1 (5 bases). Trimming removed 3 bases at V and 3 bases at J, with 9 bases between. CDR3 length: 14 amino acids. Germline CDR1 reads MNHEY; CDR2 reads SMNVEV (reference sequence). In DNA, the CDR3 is TGTGCCAGCAGTTTTATAACAGGCTACAATGAGCAGTTCTTC. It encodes CASSFITGYNEQFF.

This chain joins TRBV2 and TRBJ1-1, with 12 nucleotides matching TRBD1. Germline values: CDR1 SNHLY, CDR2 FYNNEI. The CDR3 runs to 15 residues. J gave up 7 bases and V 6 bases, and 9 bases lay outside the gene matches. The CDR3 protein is CASREGTGGGGEAFF. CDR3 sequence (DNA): TGTGCCAGCAGGGAGGGGACAGGGGGCGGAGGTGAAGCTTTCTTT.

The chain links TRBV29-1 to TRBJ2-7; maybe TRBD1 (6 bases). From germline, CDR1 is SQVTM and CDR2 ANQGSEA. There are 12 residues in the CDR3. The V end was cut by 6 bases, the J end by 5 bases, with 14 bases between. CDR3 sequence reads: CSVWTEEDEQYF. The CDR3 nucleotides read TGCAGCGTCTGGACAGAAGAGGACGAGCAGTACTTC.

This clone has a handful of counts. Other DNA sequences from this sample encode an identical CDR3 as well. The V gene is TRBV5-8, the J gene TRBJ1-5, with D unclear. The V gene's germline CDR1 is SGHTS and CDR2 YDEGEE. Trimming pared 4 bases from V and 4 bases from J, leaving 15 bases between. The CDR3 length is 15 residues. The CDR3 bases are TGTGCCAGCAGCCCCGGCAGGTCCCCTAATCAGCCCCAGCATTTT. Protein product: CASSPGRSPNQPQHF.

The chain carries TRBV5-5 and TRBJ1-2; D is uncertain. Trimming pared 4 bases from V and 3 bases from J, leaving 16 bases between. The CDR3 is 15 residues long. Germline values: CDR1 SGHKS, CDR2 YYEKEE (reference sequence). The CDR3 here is CASSLDVTDYYGYTF. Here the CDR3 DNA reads TGTGCCAGCAGCCTGGACGTAACAGATTACTATGGCTACACCTTC. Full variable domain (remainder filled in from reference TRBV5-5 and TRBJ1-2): DAGVTQSPTHLIKTRGQQVTLRCSPISGHKSVSWYQQVLGQGPQFIFQYYEKEERGRGNFPDRFSARQFPNYSSELNVNALLLGDSALYLCASSLDVTDYYGYTFGSGTRLTVV.

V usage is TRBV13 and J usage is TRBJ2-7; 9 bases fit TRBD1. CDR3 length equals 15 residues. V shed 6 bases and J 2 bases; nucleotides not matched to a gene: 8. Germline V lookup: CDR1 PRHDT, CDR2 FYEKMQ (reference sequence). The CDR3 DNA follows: TGTGCCAGCAGTGGAACCGGGACAGGGACCTACGAGCAGTACTTC. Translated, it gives CASSGTGTGTYEQYF.

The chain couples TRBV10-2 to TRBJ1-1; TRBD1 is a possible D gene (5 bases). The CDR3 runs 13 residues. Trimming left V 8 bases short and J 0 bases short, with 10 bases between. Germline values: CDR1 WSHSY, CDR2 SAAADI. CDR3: CASQDIMNTEAFF. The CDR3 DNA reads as TGCGCCAGCCAGGACATAATGAACACTGAAGCTTTCTTT.

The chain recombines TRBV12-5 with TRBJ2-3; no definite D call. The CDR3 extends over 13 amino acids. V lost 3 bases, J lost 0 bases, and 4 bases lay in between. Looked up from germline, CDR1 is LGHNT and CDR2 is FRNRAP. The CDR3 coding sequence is TGTGCTAGTGGTTTAATAAGCACAGATACGCAGTATTTT. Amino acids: CASGLISTDTQYF.

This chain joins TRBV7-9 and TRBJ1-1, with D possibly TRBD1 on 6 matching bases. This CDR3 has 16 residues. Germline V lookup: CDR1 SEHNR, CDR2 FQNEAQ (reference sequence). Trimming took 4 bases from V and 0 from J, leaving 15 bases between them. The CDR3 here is CASSSGDTRLNTEAFF. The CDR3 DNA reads TGTGCCAGCAGCTCCGGGGACACCCGATTGAACACTGAAGCTTTCTTT. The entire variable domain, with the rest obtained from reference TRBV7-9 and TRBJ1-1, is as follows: DTGVSQNPRHKITKRGQNVTFRCDPISEHNRLYWYRQTLGQGPEFLTYFQNEAQLEKSRLLSDRFSAERPKGSFSTLEIQRTEQGDSAMYLCASSSGDTRLNTEAFFGQGTRLTVV.

The CDR3 reads CASSLELPGDDTQYF. CDR3 coding DNA: TGTGCCAGCAGCTTAGAACTACCCGGCGATGATACGCAGTATTTT. V usage is TRBV7-6 and J usage is TRBJ2-3; no clear D gene. CDR1 and CDR2 (germline): SGHVS, FNYEAQ. The CDR3 has 15 amino acids. V gave up 1 base and J gave up 6 bases, with 14 bases separating them. Together with reference TRBV7-6 and TRBJ2-3, the CDR3 gives the full variable domain: GAGVSQSPRYKVTKRGQDVALRCDPISGHVSLYWYRQALGQGPEFLTYFNYEAQQDKSGLPNDRFSAERPEGSISTLTIQRTEQRDSAMYRCASSLELPGDDTQYFGPGTRLTVL.

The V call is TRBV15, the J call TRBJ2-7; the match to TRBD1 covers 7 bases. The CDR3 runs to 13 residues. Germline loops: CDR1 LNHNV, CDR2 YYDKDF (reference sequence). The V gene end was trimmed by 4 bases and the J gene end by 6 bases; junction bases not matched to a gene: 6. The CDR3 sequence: CATSNRGAAEQYF. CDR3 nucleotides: TGTGCCACCAGCAACAGGGGAGCGGCCGAGCAGTACTTC.